This entry lists 17 T cell receptor beta chains sequenced from one sample in a study of vaccination effects on CD4 cells after COVID-19. For these TCRs, the target antigens are not known. Sequencing used immunoSEQ multiplex PCR; TCRdb keeps in-frame clones, though not all of them. The sample records some 38,000 clones, about three quarters being singletons. Prior to sequencing, the ViraFEST assay stimulated PBMC with viral peptide pools, which expanded the antigen-specific CD4+ T cells. Upon completion of about eleven days in culture, CD4+ T cells were isolated. This individual tested PCR-positive for SARS-CoV-2 infection between March and December 2020. The sample here was CD4+ T cells from PBMCs cultured with HCoV-NL63 spike peptides, taken before COVID-19 vaccination. The origin of the receptors is a human donor who had a prior SARS-CoV-2 infection.

The rearrangement uses TRBV7-3 and TRBJ2-1; a possible D gene is TRBD2 (5 bases). The CDR3 sequence is 14 residues long. V dropped 2 bases and J dropped 0 bases, with 5 bases sitting between them. Germline V CDR1 and CDR2: SGHTA, FQGTGA. CDR3 protein: CASSLAGSYNEQFF. DNA of the CDR3: TGTGCCAGCAGCTTAGCGGGCTCCTACAATGAGCAGTTCTTC.

The J gene is TRBJ2-3, the V gene TRBV7-8; D is undetermined. The CDR3 covers 16 residues. Looked up from germline, CDR1 is SGHVS and CDR2 is FQNEAQ. V lost 3 bases and J 0 bases, leaving 13 bases between the germline ends. Here the CDR3 reads CASSFLSPSSTDTQYF. CDR3 coding DNA: TGTGCCAGCAGCTTTCTCTCTCCAAGTAGCACAGATACGCAGTATTTT.

CDR3 region: CAGRGLPECSYEQYF. CDR3 nucleotide sequence: TGTGCCGGACGGGGCCTCCCGGAGTGCTCCTACGAGCAGTACTTC. This sequence joins TRBV11-3 and TRBJ2-7; the D call may be TRBD1 or TRBD2 (5 bases each). The CDR3 is 15 amino acids. Germline V lookup: CDR1 SGHNT, CDR2 YENEEA. V was shortened by 11 bases and J by 0 bases, with 20 bases between the two germline ends. The full variable domain, with the rest looked up from reference TRBV11-3 and TRBJ2-7, is EAGVVQSPRYKIIEKKQPVAFWCNPISGHNTLYWYLQNLGQGPELLIRYENEEAVDDSQLPKDRFSAERLKGVDSTLKIQPAELGDSAVYLCAGRGLPECSYEQYFGPGTRLTVT.

This chain joins TRBV19 and TRBJ2-5; the D is unclear. The V gene's germline CDR1 is LNHDA and CDR2 SQIVND (reference sequence). With 7 bases removed from V and 7 bases from J, the gap between germline ends came to 19 bases. The CDR3 contains 14 residues. The CDR3, as DNA: TGTGCCAGTAATTCTAGGGCTCATTACGGGACCCAGTACTTC. It specifies CASNSRAHYGTQYF.

This clone turned up a few times. V and J are TRBV2 and TRBJ2-1; TRBD1 might be the D (6 bases). The CDR3 loop spans 13 amino acids. Germline V lookup: CDR1 SNHLY, CDR2 FYNNEI. V lost 8 bases, J lost 3 bases, and 11 bases lay in between. This CDR3 is CASGRQVYNEQFF. The CDR3 nucleotides read TGTGCCAGCGGGAGACAGGTCTACAATGAGCAGTTCTTC. Full variable domain (rest looked up from reference TRBV2 and TRBJ2-1): EPEVTQTPSHQVTQMGQEVILRCVPISNHLYFYWYRQILGQKVEFLVSFYNNEISEKSEIFDDQFSVERPDGSNFTLKIRSTKLEDSAMYFCASGRQVYNEQFFGPGTRLTVL.

The J gene is TRBJ1-1, the V gene TRBV27; tentatively, D is TRBD1 (5 bases). V was pared by 0 bases and J by 4 bases, with 12 bases between. Germline loops: CDR1 MNHEY, CDR2 SMNVEV (reference sequence). CDR3 length: 15 residues. The CDR3, as DNA: TGTGCCAGCAGTTTATCTCGGGGACTGATCACTGAAGCTTTCTTT. Translated, it gives CASSLSRGLITEAFF.

The rearrangement links TRBV30 to TRBJ2-7, with 8 bases fitting TRBD1. The junction had 8 bases not matched to a gene; V was cut back by 4 bases and J by 3 bases. CDR1 and CDR2 (germline): GTSNPN, SVGIG (reference sequence). There are 14 residues in the CDR3. The CDR3 spells CAWKPDRVFYEQYF. In nucleotides, the CDR3 is TGTGCCTGGAAACCGGACAGGGTATTCTACGAGCAGTACTTC.

This rearrangement joins TRBV7-2 to TRBJ2-5, with 7 bases that match TRBD1. V was pared by 5 bases and J by 1 base, with 7 bases of the junction left unmatched. This CDR3 region has 15 residues. CDR1 and CDR2 (germline): SGHTA, FQGNSA. CDR3 amino acids: CASSPPAGGQETQYF. CDR3 bases: TGTGCCAGCAGCCCCCCGGCAGGGGGCCAAGAGACCCAGTACTTC.

The V and J genes are TRBV5-1 and TRBJ2-1, with TRBD2 matching 9 bases. The V and J ends lost 2 bases and 9 bases, in that order; junction bases with no gene match: 6. This CDR3 is built from 14 residues. CDR1 SGHRS and CDR2 YFSETQ come from the germline V gene. CDR3 DNA: TGCGCCAGCAGCTTAGCGGGAGGTTTAGGTGAGCAGTTCTTC. Its translation: CASSLAGGLGEQFF. Supplemented by reference TRBV5-1 and TRBJ2-1, the full variable domain reads KAGVTQTPRYLIKTRGQQVTLSCSPISGHRSVSWYQQTPGQGLQFLFEYFSETQRNKGNFPGRFSGRQFSNSRSEMNVSTLELGDSALYLCASSLAGGLGEQFFGPGTRLTVL.

This clone was counted between two and nine times. The chain employs TRBV6-2 or TRBV6-3 and TRBJ1-4; D not resolved. The germline V gene has CDR1 MNHEY and CDR2 SVGEGT. CDR3 length: 14 residues. The V end was cut by 0 bases, the J end by 5 bases, with 7 bases between. For the CDR3, the DNA is TGTGCCAGCAGTTACTCGAAACAGAATGAAAAACTGTTTTTT. Its protein product is CASSYSKQNEKLFF.

There are a few counts of this clone. The chain uses TRBV5-4 and TRBJ2-5, with D maybe TRBD1 (6 bases). The CDR3 covers 13 residues. V dropped 4 bases and J dropped 5 bases, with 12 bases sitting between them. Germline V gene sequence: CDR1 SGHNT, CDR2 YYREEE (reference sequence). The CDR3 coding sequence is TGTGCCAGCAGCCGGGACACTGTGGAGACCCAGTACTTC. Translated, it gives CASSRDTVETQYF.

This chain uses TRBV5-6 with TRBJ1-1; 8 nucleotides match TRBD1. Germline V CDR1 and CDR2: SGHDT, YYEEEE. V was clipped by 4 bases and J by 5 bases; unmatched bases: 13. This CDR3 has 16 residues. In nucleotides, the CDR3 is TGTGCCAGCAGCCGTGACAGGGGTATTTGGAGGACTGAAGCTTTCTTT. It yields the protein CASSRDRGIWRTEAFF.

This sequence joins TRBV4-1 and TRBJ1-2, with D possibly being TRBD1 (5 bases). Germline V gene data show CDR1 as MGHRA and CDR2 as YSYEKL. CDR3 length equals 15 residues. The V end was cut by 0 bases, the J end by 8 bases, with 16 bases between. The CDR3 bases are TGCGCCAGCAGCCAAGACCCGGGACCCCCGAAGGGCTACACCTTC. This translates into CASSQDPGPPKGYTF.

By sample fraction, this clone is medium-sized. The V call is TRBV10-1, the J call TRBJ2-5; TRBD2 aligns across 15 bases. V shed 5 bases, J shed 5 bases, and the junction held 3 bases outside the gene matches. The CDR3 is 15 residues long. Germline V gene data show CDR1 as WNHNN and CDR2 as SYGVQD (reference sequence). CDR3 in DNA: TGCGCCAGCAGTCGGACTAGCGGGAGGGCCGAGACCCAGTACTTC. Translation gives CASSRTSGRAETQYF.

CDR3 in DNA: TGTGCCACCAGTGATCCGGCCACGAACACCGGGGAGCTGTTTTTT. Amino acid sequence: CATSDPATNTGELFF. The J gene is TRBJ2-2, the V gene TRBV24-1; D not certain. Per germline, CDR1 KGHDR and CDR2 SFDVKD. The CDR3 spans 15 residues. Trimming took off 3 bases at V and 0 bases at J, with 7 bases between the two ends.

The chain recombines TRBV5-4 with TRBJ2-5; TRBD2 matches 9 bases. The V and J ends lost 4 bases and 3 bases, in that order; junction bases with no gene match: 13. Germline CDR1 reads SGHNT; CDR2 reads YYREEE (reference sequence). This CDR3 is built from 17 residues. CDR3 sequence (DNA): TGTGCCAGCAGCCCCGTTTGGGGAGCGGGGGGTAAAGAGACCCAGTACTTC. Its translation: CASSPVWGAGGKETQYF.

The chain has TRBV2 and TRBJ1-2; D gene uncertain. Per germline, CDR1 SNHLY and CDR2 FYNNEI. V was cut by 6 bases and J by 4 bases, with 12 bases left in between. This CDR3 is 13 amino acids long. The CDR3 coding sequence is TGTGCCAGCAGCGAGCAGATTCGCTATGGCTACACCTTC. Amino acid sequence: CASSEQIRYGYTF.